A selection of T cell receptor beta chains follows, all from one sample in a study of shared clonotypes between healthy human individuals. This table comes from immunoSEQ multiplex PCR, and its TCRdb copy is limited to in-frame clones, with some not included. The repertoire consists of millions of clones, with roughly 94% occurring once and the leading ten covering 0.1% to 0.15%. The sample comprised naive CD4+ T cells sorted from blood. These receptors were taken from a man between 18 and 29 years old in good health. The CDR3 runs from the conserved cysteine through the conserved F or W. The D gene is left open where the match is weak. Expanded clones get a size class; other rows say once, few or many, or leave the size out.

V: TRBV20-1; size: .; D: TRBD1; J: TRBJ2-7; DNA: TGCAGCGCCGGACAGGGCGACGAGCAGTACTTC; CDR3: CSAGQGDEQYF
V: TRBV19; size: .; D: .; J: TRBJ1-5; DNA: TGTGCCAGTAGTATAGACGAACCCGGACAGCCCCAGCATTTT; CDR3: CASSIDEPGQPQHF
V: TRBV4-1; size: .; D: .; J: TRBJ1-3; DNA: TGCGCCAGCAGCCAAGCCCACAGCGGGTTCCTGAGCTCTGGAAACACCATATATTTT; CDR3: CASSQAHSGFLSSGNTIYF
V: TRBV18; size: .; D: TRBD2; J: TRBJ2-7; DNA: TGTGCCAGCTCACCACCATTGGGAGCGGGAGGCGAGCAGTACTTC; CDR3: CASSPPLGAGGEQYF
V: TRBV27; size: .; D: TRBD2; J: TRBJ2-3; DNA: TGTGCCAGCAGTTTTCGACTAGCGGGCACAGATACGCAGTATTTT; CDR3: CASSFRLAGTDTQYF
V: TRBV15; size: .; D: .; J: TRBJ2-5; DNA: TGTGCCACCAGCAGAGCCCCTGGGGAGACCCAGTACTTC; CDR3: CATSRAPGETQYF
V: TRBV9; size: .; D: .; J: TRBJ1-3; DNA: TGTGCCAGCAGTTCGATTTCTGGAAACACCATATATTTT; CDR3: CASSSISGNTIYF
V: TRBV7-2; size: .; D: .; J: TRBJ2-3; DNA: TGTGCCAGCAGTTCACGGGCAGATACGCAGTATTTT; CDR3: CASSSRADTQYF
V: TRBV5-1; size: .; D: TRBD1; J: TRBJ1-4; DNA: TGCGCCAGCAGCGTGGACCCGACAGGGTCTAATGAAAAACTGTTTTTT; CDR3: CASSVDPTGSNEKLFF
V: TRBV27; size: .; D: .; J: TRBJ1-1; DNA: TGTGCCAGCACAGTTGACGTCGCTTCGGACACTGAAGCTTTCTTT; CDR3: CASTVDVASDTEAFF
V: TRBV10-3; size: .; D: .; J: TRBJ1-2; DNA: TGTGCCATCAGTGAGTCGAGGCAGGCTAACTATGGCTACACCTTC; CDR3: CAISESRQANYGYTF
V: TRBV5-8; size: .; D: TRBD1; J: TRBJ1-2; DNA: TGTGCCAGCAGCTTGGGACAGGGGGCTAGATATGGCTACACCTTC; CDR3: CASSLGQGARYGYTF
V: TRBV18; size: .; D: TRBD2; J: TRBJ2-5; DNA: TGTGCCAGCTCCCGGGCTAGCGGGAGGGCGGAGACCCAGTACTTC; CDR3: CASSRASGRAETQYF
V: TRBV6-1; size: .; D: TRBD1; J: TRBJ1-5; DNA: TGTGCCAGCAGTGAATCGACAGGGGGCGGATCAAATCAGCCCCAGCATTTT; CDR3: CASSESTGGGSNQPQHF
V: TRBV7-7; size: once; D: .; J: TRBJ2-7; DNA: TGTGCTAGCAGCTTAGACCAGGGATCCACCTACGAGCAGTACTTC; CDR3: CASSLDQGSTYEQYF
V: TRBV6-1; size: .; D: .; J: TRBJ1-2; DNA: TGTGCCAGCAGTGAAGGGGTTGGCTACACCTTC; CDR3: CASSEGVGYTF
V: TRBV6-5; size: .; D: TRBD1; J: TRBJ1-5; DNA: TGTGCCAGCAGCCAGGACAGGGGTCTAAATCAGCCCCAGCATTTT; CDR3: CASSQDRGLNQPQHF
V: TRBV19; size: .; D: .; J: TRBJ1-2; DNA: TGTGCCAGTAGCCCGGTCGTTGGGCAGTGGGGGTATGGCTACACCTTC; CDR3: CASSPVVGQWGYGYTF
V: TRBV28; size: .; D: .; J: TRBJ1-5; DNA: TGTGCCAGCCGTTTGGGGTCTAATCAGCCCCAGCATTTT; CDR3: CASRLGSNQPQHF
V: TRBV7-2; size: once; D: .; J: TRBJ1-4; DNA: TGTGCCAGCAGCTCGAAAAACAGGGAGGTGTTTTTT; CDR3: CASSSKNREVFF
V: TRBV30; size: .; D: .; J: TRBJ1-4; DNA: TGTGCCTGGAGTGTAAGATCGGGCTATGCGGAACTGTTTTTT; CDR3: CAWSVRSGYAELFF
V: TRBV5-1; size: .; D: TRBD1; J: TRBJ2-5; DNA: TGCGCCAGCAGCACAGCCGGGACAGGGGGATACGAGACCCAGTACTTC; CDR3: CASSTAGTGGYETQYF
V: TRBV5-6; size: .; D: .; J: TRBJ1-5; DNA: TGTGCCAGCAGTTCAGGGACGGAATTTAGCAATCAGCCCCAGCATTTT; CDR3: CASSSGTEFSNQPQHF
V: TRBV9; size: .; D: TRBD2; J: TRBJ2-4; DNA: TGTGCCAGCAGTTCCCCGATTGAGACTAGCGGAGTAGCCAAAAACATTCAGTACTTC; CDR3: CASSSPIETSGVAKNIQYF
V: TRBV25-1; size: .; D: TRBD1; J: TRBJ1-4; DNA: TGTGCCAGCAGTGAGTCCCGGGACAGGGATCGTGAAAAACTGTTTTTT; CDR3: CASSESRDRDREKLFF
V: TRBV30; size: .; D: TRBD1; J: TRBJ1-4; DNA: TGTGCCTGTGCAGGGGGTGAAAAACTGTTTTTT; CDR3: CACAGGEKLFF